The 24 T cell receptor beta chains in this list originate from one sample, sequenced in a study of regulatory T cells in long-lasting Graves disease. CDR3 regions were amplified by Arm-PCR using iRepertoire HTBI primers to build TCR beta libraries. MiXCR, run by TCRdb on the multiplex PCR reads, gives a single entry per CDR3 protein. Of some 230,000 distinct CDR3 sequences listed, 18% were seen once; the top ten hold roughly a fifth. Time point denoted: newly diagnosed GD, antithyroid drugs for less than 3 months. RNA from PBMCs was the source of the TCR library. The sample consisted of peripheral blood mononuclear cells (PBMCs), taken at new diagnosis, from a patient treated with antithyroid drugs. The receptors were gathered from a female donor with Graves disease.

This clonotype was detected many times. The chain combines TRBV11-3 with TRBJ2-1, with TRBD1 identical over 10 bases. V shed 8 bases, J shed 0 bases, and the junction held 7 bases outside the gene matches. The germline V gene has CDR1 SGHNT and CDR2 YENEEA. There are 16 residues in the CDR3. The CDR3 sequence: CASHSGDRGSYNEQFF. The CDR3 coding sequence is TGTGCCAGCCACTCCGGGGACAGGGGCTCCTACAATGAGCAGTTCTTC.

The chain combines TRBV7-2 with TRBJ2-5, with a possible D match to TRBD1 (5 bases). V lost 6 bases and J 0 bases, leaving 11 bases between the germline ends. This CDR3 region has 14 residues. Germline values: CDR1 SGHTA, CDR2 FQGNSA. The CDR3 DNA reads TGTGCCAGCAGTATGACAGTATACCAAGAGACCCAGTACTTC. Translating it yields CASSMTVYQETQYF.

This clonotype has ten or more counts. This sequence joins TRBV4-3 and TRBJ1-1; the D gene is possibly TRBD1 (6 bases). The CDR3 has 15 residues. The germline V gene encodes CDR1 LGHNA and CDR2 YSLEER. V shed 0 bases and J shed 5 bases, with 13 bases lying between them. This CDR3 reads CASSQEEQGRTEAFF. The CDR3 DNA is TGCGCCAGCAGCCAAGAGGAACAGGGTAGGACTGAAGCTTTCTTT.

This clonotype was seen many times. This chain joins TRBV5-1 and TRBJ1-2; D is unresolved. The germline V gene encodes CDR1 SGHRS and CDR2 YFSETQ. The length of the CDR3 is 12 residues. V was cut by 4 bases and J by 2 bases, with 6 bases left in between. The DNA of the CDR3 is TGCGCCAGCAGCCTGGACAACTATGGCTACACCTTC. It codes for CASSLDNYGYTF.

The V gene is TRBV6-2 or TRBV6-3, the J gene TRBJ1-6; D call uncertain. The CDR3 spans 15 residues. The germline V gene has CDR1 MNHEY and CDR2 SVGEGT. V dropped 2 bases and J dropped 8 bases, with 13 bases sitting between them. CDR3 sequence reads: CASSYRGRSDSPLHF. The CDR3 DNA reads TGTGCCAGCAGTTACCGCGGACGGTCTGATTCACCCCTCCACTTT.

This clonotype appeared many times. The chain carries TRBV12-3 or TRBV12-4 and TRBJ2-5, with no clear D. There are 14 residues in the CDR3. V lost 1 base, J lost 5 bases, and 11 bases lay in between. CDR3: CASSLVEHRETQYF. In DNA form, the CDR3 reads TGTGCCAGCAGTTTAGTGGAACACCGGGAGACCCAGTACTTC.

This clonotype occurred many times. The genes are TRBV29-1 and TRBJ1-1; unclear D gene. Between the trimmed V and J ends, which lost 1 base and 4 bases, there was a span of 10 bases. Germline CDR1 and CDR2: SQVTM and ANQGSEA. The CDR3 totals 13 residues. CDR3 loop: CSVEGQAITEAFF. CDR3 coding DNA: TGCAGCGTTGAAGGGCAGGCGATCACTGAAGCTTTCTTT.

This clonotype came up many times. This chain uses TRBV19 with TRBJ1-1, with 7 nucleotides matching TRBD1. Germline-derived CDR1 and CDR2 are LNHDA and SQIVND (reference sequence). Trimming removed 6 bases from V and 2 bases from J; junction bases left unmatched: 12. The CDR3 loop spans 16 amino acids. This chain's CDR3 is CASSKPPDRSNTEAFF. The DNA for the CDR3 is TGTGCCAGTAGCAAACCCCCGGACAGGAGTAACACTGAAGCTTTCTTT. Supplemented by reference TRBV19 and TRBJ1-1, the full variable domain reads DGGITQSPKYLFRKEGQNVTLSCEQNLNHDAMYWYRQDPGQGLRLIYYSQIVNDFQKGDIAEGYSVSREKKESFPLTVTSAQKNPTAFYLCASSKPPDRSNTEAFFGQGTRLTVV.

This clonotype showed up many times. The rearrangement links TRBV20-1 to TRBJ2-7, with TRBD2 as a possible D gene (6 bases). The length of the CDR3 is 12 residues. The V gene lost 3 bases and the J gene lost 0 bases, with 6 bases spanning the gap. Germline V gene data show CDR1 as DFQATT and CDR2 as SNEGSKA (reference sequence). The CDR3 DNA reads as TGCAGTGCTAGGCGGGACTCCTACGAGCAGTACTTC. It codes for CSARRDSYEQYF.

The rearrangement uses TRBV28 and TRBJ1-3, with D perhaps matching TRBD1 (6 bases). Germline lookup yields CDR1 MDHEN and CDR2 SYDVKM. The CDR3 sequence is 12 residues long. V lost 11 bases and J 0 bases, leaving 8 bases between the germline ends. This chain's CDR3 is CAGQSSGNTIYF. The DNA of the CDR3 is TGTGCCGGACAGAGCTCTGGAAACACCATATATTTT.

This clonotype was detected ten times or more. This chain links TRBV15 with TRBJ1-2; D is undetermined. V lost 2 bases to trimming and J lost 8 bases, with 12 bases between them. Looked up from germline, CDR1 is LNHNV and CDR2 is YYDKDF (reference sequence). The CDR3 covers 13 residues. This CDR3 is CATSRPRSGGYTF. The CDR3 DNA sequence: TGTGCCACCAGCAGACCCCGATCGGGGGGCTACACCTTC.

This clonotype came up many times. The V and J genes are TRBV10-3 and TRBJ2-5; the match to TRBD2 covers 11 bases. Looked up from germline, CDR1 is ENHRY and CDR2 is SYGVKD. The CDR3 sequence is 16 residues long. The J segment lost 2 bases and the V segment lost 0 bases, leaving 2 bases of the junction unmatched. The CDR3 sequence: CAISESTSGVQETQYF. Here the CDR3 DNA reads TGTGCCATCAGTGAGTCGACTAGCGGGGTACAAGAGACCCAGTACTTC.

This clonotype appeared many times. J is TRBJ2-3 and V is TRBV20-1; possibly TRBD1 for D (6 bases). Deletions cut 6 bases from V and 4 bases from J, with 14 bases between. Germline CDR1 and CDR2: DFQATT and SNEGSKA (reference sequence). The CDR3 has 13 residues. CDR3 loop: CSAPWGRADTQYF. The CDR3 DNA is TGCAGTGCCCCGTGGGGGCGGGCAGATACGCAGTATTTT.

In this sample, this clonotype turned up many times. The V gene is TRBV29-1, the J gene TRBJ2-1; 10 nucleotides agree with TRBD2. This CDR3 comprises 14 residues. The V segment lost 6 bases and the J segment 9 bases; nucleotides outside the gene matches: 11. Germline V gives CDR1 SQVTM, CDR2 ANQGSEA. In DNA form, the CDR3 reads TGCAGCGTGCGGGCTAGCGGGAGCCGGGGTGAGCAGTTCTTC. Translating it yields CSVRASGSRGEQFF.

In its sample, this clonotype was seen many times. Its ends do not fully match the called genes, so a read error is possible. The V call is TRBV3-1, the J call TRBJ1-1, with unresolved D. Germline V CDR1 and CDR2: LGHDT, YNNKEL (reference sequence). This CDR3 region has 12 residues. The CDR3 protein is CASSLTGTEAFF. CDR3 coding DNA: TGCGCCAGCAGCTTGACGGGGACTGAAGCTTTCTTT.

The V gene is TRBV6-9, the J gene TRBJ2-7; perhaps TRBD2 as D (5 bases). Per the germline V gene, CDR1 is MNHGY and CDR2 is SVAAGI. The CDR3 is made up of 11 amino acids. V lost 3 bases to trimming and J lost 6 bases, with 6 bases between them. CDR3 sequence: CASSYAGEQYF. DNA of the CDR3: TGTGCCAGCAGTTACGCGGGCGAGCAGTACTTC.

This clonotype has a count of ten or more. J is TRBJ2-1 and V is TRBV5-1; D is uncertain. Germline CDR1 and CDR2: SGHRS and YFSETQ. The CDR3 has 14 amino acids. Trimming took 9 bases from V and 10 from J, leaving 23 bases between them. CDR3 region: CATGFGSSESEQFF. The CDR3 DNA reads TGCGCCACCGGCTTTGGTTCATCCGAGTCGGAGCAGTTCTTC.

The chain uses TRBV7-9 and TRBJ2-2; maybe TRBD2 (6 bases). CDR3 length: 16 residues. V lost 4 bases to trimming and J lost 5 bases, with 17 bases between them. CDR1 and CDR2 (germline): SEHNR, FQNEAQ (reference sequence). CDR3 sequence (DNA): TGTGCCAGCAGCTCCCCCCGTGGGGGGAATACCGGGGAGCTGTTTTTT. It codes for CASSSPRGGNTGELFF. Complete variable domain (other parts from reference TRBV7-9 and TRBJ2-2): DTGVSQNPRHKITKRGQNVTFRCDPISEHNRLYWYRQTLGQGPEFLTYFQNEAQLEKSRLLSDRFSAERPKGSFSTLEIQRTEQGDSAMYLCASSSPRGGNTGELFFGEGSRLTVL.

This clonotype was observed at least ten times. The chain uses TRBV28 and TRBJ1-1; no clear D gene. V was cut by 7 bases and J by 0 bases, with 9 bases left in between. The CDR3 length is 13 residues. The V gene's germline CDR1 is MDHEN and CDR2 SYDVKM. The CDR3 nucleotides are TGTGCCAGCACGACCCAATTGAACACTGAAGCTTTCTTT. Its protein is CASTTQLNTEAFF.

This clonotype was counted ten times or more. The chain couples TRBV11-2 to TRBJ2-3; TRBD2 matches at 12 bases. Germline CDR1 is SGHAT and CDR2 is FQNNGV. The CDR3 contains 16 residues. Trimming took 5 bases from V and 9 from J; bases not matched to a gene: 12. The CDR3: CASSRRTSGTPGTQYF. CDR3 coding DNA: TGTGCCAGCAGCCGCCGGACTAGCGGGACCCCGGGGACGCAGTATTTT.

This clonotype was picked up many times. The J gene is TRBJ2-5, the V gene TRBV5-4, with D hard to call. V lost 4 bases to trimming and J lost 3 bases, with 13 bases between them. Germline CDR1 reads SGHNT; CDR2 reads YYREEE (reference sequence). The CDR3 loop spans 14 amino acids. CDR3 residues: CASSRSLSEETQYF. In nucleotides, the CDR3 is TGTGCCAGCAGCCGAAGCCTCTCCGAAGAGACCCAGTACTTC.

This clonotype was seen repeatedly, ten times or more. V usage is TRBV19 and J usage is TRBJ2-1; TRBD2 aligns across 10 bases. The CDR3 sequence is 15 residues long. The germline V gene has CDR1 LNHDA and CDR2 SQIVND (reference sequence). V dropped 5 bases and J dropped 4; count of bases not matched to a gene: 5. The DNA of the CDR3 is TGTGCCAGTAGTCAGGGACTAGCGAGATACAATGAGCAGTTCTTC. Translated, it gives CASSQGLARYNEQFF.

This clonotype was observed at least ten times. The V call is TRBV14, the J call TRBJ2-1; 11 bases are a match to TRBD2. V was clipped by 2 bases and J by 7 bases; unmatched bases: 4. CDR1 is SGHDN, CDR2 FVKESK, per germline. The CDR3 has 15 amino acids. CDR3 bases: TGTGCCAGCAGCCAAACTAGCGGGAGTGGGAATGAGCAGTTCTTC. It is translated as CASSQTSGSGNEQFF. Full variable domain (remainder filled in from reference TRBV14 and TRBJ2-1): EAGVTQFPSHSVIEKGQTVTLRCDPISGHDNLYWYRRVMGKEIKFLLHFVKESKQDESGMPNNRFLAERTGGTYSTLKVQPAELEDSGVYFCASSQTSGSGNEQFFGPGTRLTVL.

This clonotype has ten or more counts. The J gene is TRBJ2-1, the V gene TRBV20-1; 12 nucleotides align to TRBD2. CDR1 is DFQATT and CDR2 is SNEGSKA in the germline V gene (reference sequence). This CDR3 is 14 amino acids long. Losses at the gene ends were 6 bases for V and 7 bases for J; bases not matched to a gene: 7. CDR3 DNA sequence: TGCAGTGCCCCGACTAGCGGGAGTTGGAATGAGCAGTTCTTC. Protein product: CSAPTSGSWNEQFF.